Listed here are 28 T cell receptor beta chains from one sample, sequenced in a study of blood T cells in healthy people across ages. Alongside a J-beta primer mix, a sample-barcoded 5' primer served in a second PCR lasting roughly 6 to 11 cycles. TCRdb called the 5' RACE reads again in MiXCR, with one record for every CDR3 protein. The sample shows around 800,000 distinct CDR3 sequences, approximately 24% of them seen only once. The same sample was also used in a study of T cells of mothers and their children.

The sequencing input was blood. These receptors were taken from a boy aged 10-17 years in good health.

In the case of this clonotype: The junction and the germline gene differ at one end; a read error may be behind it. The chain joins TRBV15 to TRBJ2-5, with D maybe TRBD1 (5 bases). The CDR3 contains 13 residues. CDR1 is LNHNV and CDR2 is YYDKDF in the germline V gene (reference sequence). The chain's CDR3 is CATSITGREAQYF. The DNA for the CDR3 is TGTGCCACCAGCATCACAGGCCGAGAGGCCCAGTACTTC.

The chain has TRBV7-2 and TRBJ2-2; D gene ambiguous. Between the trimmed V and J ends, which lost 7 bases and 6 bases, there was a span of 9 bases. CDR1 is SGHTA and CDR2 is FQGNSA in the germline V gene. The CDR3 runs to 12 residues. CDR3 DNA: TGTGCCAGCACCCCAAGGGCCGGGGAGCTGTTTTTT. Amino acids: CASTPRAGELFF.

About this clonotype itself: Germline is not matched at one junction end, which may reflect a read error. This chain connects TRBV2 to TRBJ2-6; D gene ambiguous. Germline CDR1 SNHLY, CDR2 FYNNEI. This CDR3 comprises 17 residues. The DNA of the CDR3 is TGTGCCGGCAGTGTGGGCACGCAGAGCTCTGGGGCCAACGTCCTGACTTTC. Protein product: CAGSVGTQSSGANVLTF. The entire variable domain, with the rest obtained from reference TRBV2 and TRBJ2-6, is as follows: EPEVTQTPSHQVTQMGQEVILRCVPISNHLYFYWYRQILGQKVEFLVSFYNNEISEKSEIFDDQFSVERPDGSNFTLKIRSTKLEDSAMYFCAGSVGTQSSGANVLTFGAGSRLTVL.

The V call is TRBV27, the J call TRBJ1-1; weak D call: TRBD1 (6 bases). The V end lost 8 bases, the J end lost 10 bases, and 20 bases lay between the germline ends. This CDR3 is built from 13 residues. Germline assignment: CDR1 MNHEY and CDR2 SMNVEV (reference sequence). CDR3 residues: CASRSIGGRGAFF. In DNA form, the CDR3 reads TGTGCCAGCCGCAGTATTGGGGGCCGGGGAGCTTTCTTT.

The rearrangement uses TRBV27 and TRBJ2-1; 9 bases fit TRBD1. The end of the DNA aligns better with TRBJ2-7, so the J call may be wrong. Germline lookup yields CDR1 MNHEY and CDR2 SMNVEV (reference sequence). This CDR3 is built from 16 residues. CDR3 DNA: TGTGCCAGCAGTTTATCGGACAGGGGAGGCACCTACGAGCAGTACTTC. Translating it yields CASSLSDRGGTYEQYF.

The J gene is TRBJ1-2, the V gene TRBV4-2; the match to TRBD1 covers 7 bases. Germline V lookup: CDR1 LGHNA, CDR2 YNFKEQ. V lost 0 bases and J lost 8; bases outside the gene matches: 6. The CDR3 has 14 amino acids. CDR3 in DNA: TGTGCCAGCAGCCAAGAAGACAGGGTCGAAGGCTACACCTTC. Its protein is CASSQEDRVEGYTF.

This clonotype has only a few counts. The chain employs TRBV4-1 and TRBJ2-5, with D uncertain. Between the trimmed V and J ends, which lost 1 base and 4 bases, there was a span of 16 bases. Germline V gene lookup returns CDR1 MGHRA and CDR2 YSYEKL. The CDR3 has 16 residues. The CDR3 region has the DNA TGCGCCAGCAGCCAAGCCCCCCCGCCCTTACTAGAGACCCAGTACTTC. Encoded protein: CASSQAPPPLLETQYF.

For this clonotype: One junction end disagrees with the germline gene, perhaps due to a read error. The rearrangement joins TRBV12-3 or TRBV12-4 to TRBJ2-3; 9 bases match TRBD2. The CDR3 runs to 19 residues. The CDR3 reads CASSLKTSGRILGTDAQYF. The CDR3 bases are TGTGCCAGCAGTTTAAAAACTAGCGGGCGTATCTTAGGCACAGATGCGCAGTATTTT.

This clonotype was observed a few times. The rearrangement links TRBV3-1 to TRBJ2-1; perhaps D is TRBD1 or TRBD2 (5 bases each). Germline CDR1 is LGHDT and CDR2 is YNNKEL (reference sequence). The CDR3 has 16 amino acids. V dropped 1 base and J dropped 3 bases, with 13 bases sitting between them. The CDR3 reads CASSQVGGTVYNEQFF. CDR3 bases: TGTGCCAGCAGCCAAGTAGGTGGGACGGTCTACAATGAGCAGTTCTTC.

V is TRBV7-2 and J is TRBJ2-4; D is unclear. Looked up from germline, CDR1 is SGHTA and CDR2 is FQGNSA. The CDR3 has 14 residues. V lost 4 bases, J lost 0 bases, and 7 bases lay in between. The CDR3 DNA reads as TGTGCCAGCAGCTCTTCGATAGCCAAAAACATTCAGTACTTC. Translating it yields CASSSSIAKNIQYF.

V and J are TRBV27 and TRBJ2-5, with 7 bases aligning to TRBD1. V shed 5 bases, J shed 5 bases, and the junction held 17 bases outside the gene matches. The CDR3 has 17 amino acids. The V gene's germline CDR1 is MNHEY and CDR2 SMNVEV (reference sequence). The CDR3 region has the DNA TGTGCCAGCAGTCCAAATTTACCCGCAGGGGGTGAGGAGACCCAGTACTTC. Translation: CASSPNLPAGGEETQYF.

CDR3 sequence reads: CSVTGPTGELFF. For the CDR3, the DNA is TGCAGCGTTACGGGTCCAACCGGGGAGCTGTTTTTT. The chain employs TRBV29-1 and TRBJ2-2, with D unresolved. Germline V gene lookup returns CDR1 SQVTM and CDR2 ANQGSEA. The V end was cut by 5 bases, the J end by 5 bases, with 9 bases between. The CDR3 spans 12 residues.

This chain joins TRBV3-1 and TRBJ2-3; TRBD2 might be the D (5 bases). The CDR3 loop spans 15 amino acids. The V end was cut by 1 base, the J end by 4 bases, with 12 bases between. Germline V gene lookup returns CDR1 LGHDT and CDR2 YNNKEL (reference sequence). DNA for the CDR3: TGTGCCAGCAGCCAAGTTGGACTTGGCGCAGATACGCAGTATTTT. Protein product: CASSQVGLGADTQYF.

The CDR3 protein is CACKSGGGTDTQYF. The CDR3 coding sequence is TGTGCCTGCAAGTCAGGGGGTGGCACAGATACGCAGTATTTT. The chain joins TRBV12-3 or TRBV12-4 to TRBJ2-3, with 7 bases that match TRBD1. The CDR3 loop spans 14 amino acids. J lost 1 base, V lost 11 bases, and 9 bases had no gene match.

This clonotype has just a few counts. The V gene is TRBV2, the J gene TRBJ2-7; possibly TRBD2 for D (6 bases). V lost 8 bases and J 0 bases, leaving 11 bases between the germline ends. This CDR3 has 13 residues. The germline V gene has CDR1 SNHLY and CDR2 FYNNEI. The CDR3 sequence: CASRAGSSYEQYF. The CDR3 nucleotides are TGTGCCAGCCGGGCCGGGAGCTCCTACGAGCAGTACTTC.

The CDR3 DNA reads TGCAGCGCCCGAGAAAGGCCAGATTCACCCCTCCACTTT. This sequence encodes CSARERPDSPLHF. The chain joins TRBV29-1 to TRBJ1-6, with D hard to call. Per the germline V gene, CDR1 is SQVTM and CDR2 is ANQGSEA. The V and J ends lost 7 bases and 8 bases respectively, with 15 bases between them. The CDR3 sequence is 13 residues long.

This clonotype was observed a handful of times. V gene TRBV4-2 combines with J gene TRBJ2-5; no clear D. Germline assignment: CDR1 LGHNA and CDR2 YNFKEQ. The V gene lost 0 bases and the J gene lost 0 bases, with 14 bases spanning the gap. The length of the CDR3 is 17 residues. The CDR3 DNA reads as TGTGCCAGCAGCCAAGACCCAGCGAGAACGAACCAAGAGACCCAGTACTTC. Encoded protein: CASSQDPARTNQETQYF.

V gene TRBV6-6 combines with J gene TRBJ2-2; 10 bases match TRBD2. The length of the CDR3 is 15 residues. With 7 bases clipped from V and 5 bases from J, the junction kept 7 bases outside the gene matches. CDR1 MNHNY and CDR2 SVGAGI come from the germline V gene (reference sequence). Written as DNA, the CDR3 is TGTGCCAGCACCTTAGGGGGACTAGCGACCGGGGAGCTGTTTTTT. This encodes CASTLGGLATGELFF.

CDR3 in amino acids: CSLRDRGDTEAFF. The CDR3 DNA is TGCAGCCTAAGAGACAGGGGAGACACTGAAGCTTTCTTT. The chain has TRBV29-1 and TRBJ1-1, with TRBD1 matching 8 bases. CDR3 length: 13 residues. With 8 bases clipped from V and 3 bases from J, the junction kept 8 bases outside the gene matches. Germline assignment: CDR1 SQVTM and CDR2 ANQGSEA. Full variable domain (outside the CDR3, taken from reference TRBV29-1 and TRBJ1-1): SAVISQKPSRDICQRGTSLTIQCQVDSQVTMMFWYRQQPGQSLTLIATANQGSEATYESGFVIDKFPISRPNLTFSTLTVSNMSPEDSSIYLCSLRDRGDTEAFFGQGTRLTVV.

The chain carries TRBV7-9 and TRBJ1-2, with 10 bases matching TRBD1. In germline, CDR1 is SEHNR, CDR2 FQNEAQ (reference sequence). This CDR3 is built from 14 residues. Trimming cost V 5 bases and J 5 bases; bases outside gene matches: 5. Written as DNA, the CDR3 is TGTGCCAGCAGCCGGACAGGGGGTCGATATGGCTACACCTTC. It codes for CASSRTGGRYGYTF.

The chain has TRBV27 and TRBJ2-5; D possibly corresponds to TRBD2 (6 bases). Germline CDR1 MNHEY, CDR2 SMNVEV (reference sequence). The CDR3 runs to 17 residues. V gave up 6 bases and J gave up 4 bases, with 24 bases separating them. The CDR3 DNA reads TGTGCCAGCAGACGGGGGACCAAGGAAGCCGCCGGAGAGACCCAGTACTTC. It yields the protein CASRRGTKEAAGETQYF.

This rearrangement joins TRBV3-1 to TRBJ2-7; D is undetermined. The CDR3 contains 12 residues. Germline CDR1 LGHDT, CDR2 YNNKEL (reference sequence). V shed 1 base and J shed 7 bases, with 8 bases lying between them. CDR3 loop: CASSQGRWEQYF. DNA for the CDR3: TGTGCCAGCAGCCAAGGACGCTGGGAGCAGTACTTC.

This clonotype came up many times. This chain uses TRBV18 with TRBJ2-5; 8 nucleotides line up with TRBD2. The CDR3 length is 14 residues. The V and J ends lost 8 bases and 2 bases, in that order; junction bases with no gene match: 7. CDR1 KGHSH and CDR2 LQKENI come from the germline V gene. The CDR3 region has the DNA TGTGCCAGCAGCCCTCCTAGCGGGCAAGAGACCCAGTACTTC. It encodes CASSPPSGQETQYF.

This clonotype has just a few counts. The chain employs TRBV5-1 and TRBJ2-5; 7 nucleotides line up with TRBD1. The germline V gene has CDR1 SGHRS and CDR2 YFSETQ. Trimming cost V 0 bases and J 5 bases; bases outside gene matches: 16. This CDR3 has 18 amino acids. DNA of the CDR3: TGCGCCAGCAGCTTGGCCAAGTGGACAGGTCCCGAGGTGGAGACCCAGTACTTC. Translation gives CASSLAKWTGPEVETQYF. Full variable domain (rest looked up from reference TRBV5-1 and TRBJ2-5): KAGVTQTPRYLIKTRGQQVTLSCSPISGHRSVSWYQQTPGQGLQFLFEYFSETQRNKGNFPGRFSGRQFSNSRSEMNVSTLELGDSALYLCASSLAKWTGPEVETQYFGPGTRLLVL.

This clonotype has a handful of counts. The rearrangement joins TRBV27 to TRBJ1-5; no definite D call. The CDR3 runs 15 residues. Between the trimmed V and J ends, which lost 1 base and 3 bases, there was a span of 10 bases. Per germline, CDR1 MNHEY and CDR2 SMNVEV (reference sequence). CDR3: CASSLLGQTNQPQHF. CDR3 DNA: TGTGCCAGCAGTTTATTAGGCCAGACCAATCAGCCCCAGCATTTT.

The rearrangement joins TRBV28 to TRBJ1-2; TRBD1 matches 11 bases. CDR1 is MDHEN and CDR2 is SYDVKM in the germline V gene. The trim removed 2 bases at V and 7 bases at J, leaving 3 bases unmatched. The CDR3 extends over 14 amino acids. CDR3 residues: CASSLGDRGFGYTF. The DNA of the CDR3 is TGTGCCAGCAGTTTAGGGGACAGGGGGTTTGGCTACACCTTC.

The chain joins TRBV27 to TRBJ2-7, with D perhaps matching TRBD1 or TRBD2 (6 bases each). Between the trimmed V and J ends, which lost 4 bases and 3 bases, there was a span of 16 bases. Germline-derived CDR1 and CDR2 are MNHEY and SMNVEV (reference sequence). The CDR3 has 15 residues. CDR3 sequence (DNA): TGTGCCAGCAGTTCGGGGGCGCCCGATTACTACGAGCAGTACTTC. It encodes CASSSGAPDYYEQYF.

The genes are TRBV6-6 and TRBJ2-7; D assignment may be TRBD1 or TRBD2 (5 bases each). Per germline, CDR1 MNHNY and CDR2 SVGAGI (reference sequence). Trimming stripped 0 bases from V and 4 bases from J, with 13 bases between. The CDR3 runs 15 residues. The CDR3 region is CASSYSLRDPYEQYF. In DNA, the CDR3 is TGTGCCAGCAGTTACTCGTTAAGGGACCCTTACGAGCAGTACTTC.